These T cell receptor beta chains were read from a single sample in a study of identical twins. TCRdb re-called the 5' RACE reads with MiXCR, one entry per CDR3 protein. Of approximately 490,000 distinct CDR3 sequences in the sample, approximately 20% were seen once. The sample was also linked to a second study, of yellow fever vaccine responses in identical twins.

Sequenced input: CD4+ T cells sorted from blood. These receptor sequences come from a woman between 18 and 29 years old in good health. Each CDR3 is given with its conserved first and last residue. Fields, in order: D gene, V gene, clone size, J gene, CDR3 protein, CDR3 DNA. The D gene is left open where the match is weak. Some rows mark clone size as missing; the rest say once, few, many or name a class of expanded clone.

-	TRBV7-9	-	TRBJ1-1	CASSQGLHTEAFF	TGTGCCAGCAGCCAAGGGTTGCACACTGAAGCTTTCTTT
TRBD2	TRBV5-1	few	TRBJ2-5	CASSSQGGSGSSETQYF	TGCGCCAGCAGCTCCCAAGGGGGTAGCGGGAGTTCGGAGACCCAGTACTTC
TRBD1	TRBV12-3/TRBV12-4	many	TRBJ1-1	CASSPGQGRTAFF	TGTGCCAGCAGTCCCGGACAGGGGAGGACAGCTTTCTTT
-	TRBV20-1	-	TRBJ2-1	CSARDPGSTNEQFF	TGCAGTGCTAGAGATCCGGGATCAACTAATGAGCAGTTCTTC
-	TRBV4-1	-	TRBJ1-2	CASSQEARIYGYTF	TGCGCCAGCAGCCAAGAGGCCAGGATTTATGGCTACACCTTC
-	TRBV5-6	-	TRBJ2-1	CASSPLRGVSSYNEQFF	TGTGCCAGCAGCCCATTGAGGGGAGTTAGCTCCTACAATGAGCAGTTCTTC
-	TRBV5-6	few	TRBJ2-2	CASSFPQKGNTGELFF	TGTGCCAGCAGCTTTCCACAAAAGGGGAACACCGGGGAGCTGTTTTTT
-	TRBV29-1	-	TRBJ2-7	CSVGDNNVGQYF	TGCAGCGTTGGTGACAACAACGTGGGGCAGTACTTC
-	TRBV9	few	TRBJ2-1	CASSVDGISYNEQFF	TGTGCCAGCAGCGTAGACGGGATATCCTACAATGAGCAGTTCTTC
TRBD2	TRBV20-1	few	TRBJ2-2	CSAPGLMTSGSPGELFF	TGCAGTGCTCCGGGACTGATGACTAGCGGGAGTCCCGGGGAGCTGTTTTTT
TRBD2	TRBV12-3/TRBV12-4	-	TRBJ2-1	CASSWLPGLAGEQFF	TGTGCCAGCAGTTGGCTACCGGGACTAGCCGGAGAGCAGTTCTTC
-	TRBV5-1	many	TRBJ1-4	CASSLMTPTNEKLFF	TGCGCCAGCAGCTTGATGACACCCACTAATGAAAAACTGTTTTTT
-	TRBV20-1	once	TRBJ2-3	CSPDPGAGDTQYF	TGCAGCCCGGACCCGGGGGCGGGAGATACGCAGTATTTT
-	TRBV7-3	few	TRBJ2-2	CASSLGFGTKNTGELFF	TGTGCCAGCAGCTTAGGGTTTGGTACAAAGAACACCGGGGAGCTGTTTTTT
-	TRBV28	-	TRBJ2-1	CASLPQGPENSYNEQFF	TGTGCCAGCCTTCCACAGGGACCCGAAAACTCCTACAATGAGCAGTTCTTC
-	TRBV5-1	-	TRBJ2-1	CASSLGFSYNEQFF	TGCGCCAGCAGCTTGGGCTTCTCCTACAATGAGCAGTTCTTC
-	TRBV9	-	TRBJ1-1	CASSVDWGLWTTEAFF	TGTGCCAGCAGCGTAGATTGGGGACTCTGGACGACTGAAGCTTTCTTT
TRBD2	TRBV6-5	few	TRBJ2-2	CASSFRLAGDSNTGELFF	TGTGCCAGCAGTTTCAGACTAGCGGGGGATTCGAACACCGGGGAGCTGTTTTTT
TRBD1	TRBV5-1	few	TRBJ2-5	CASSSTGEETQYF	TGCGCCAGCAGCTCGACAGGGGAAGAGACCCAGTACTTC
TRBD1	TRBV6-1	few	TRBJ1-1	CASSATGGDTEAFF	TGTGCCAGCAGTGCGACAGGGGGTGACACTGAAGCTTTCTTT
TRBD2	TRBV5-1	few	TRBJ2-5	CASSYLAGDQETQYF	TGCGCCAGCAGCTACTTAGCGGGAGACCAAGAGACCCAGTACTTC